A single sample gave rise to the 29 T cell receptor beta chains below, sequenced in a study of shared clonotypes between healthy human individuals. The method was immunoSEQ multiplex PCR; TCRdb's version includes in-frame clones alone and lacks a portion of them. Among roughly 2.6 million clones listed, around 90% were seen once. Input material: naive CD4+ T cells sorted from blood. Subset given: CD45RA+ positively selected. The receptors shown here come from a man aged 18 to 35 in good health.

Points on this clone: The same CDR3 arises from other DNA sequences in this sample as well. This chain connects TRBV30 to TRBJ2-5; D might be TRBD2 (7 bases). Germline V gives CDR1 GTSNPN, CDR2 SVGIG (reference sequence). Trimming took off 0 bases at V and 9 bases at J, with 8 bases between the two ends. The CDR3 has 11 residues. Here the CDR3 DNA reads TGTGCCTGGAGTGTAGGGGGGGCCCAGTACTTC. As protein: CAWSVGGAQYF.

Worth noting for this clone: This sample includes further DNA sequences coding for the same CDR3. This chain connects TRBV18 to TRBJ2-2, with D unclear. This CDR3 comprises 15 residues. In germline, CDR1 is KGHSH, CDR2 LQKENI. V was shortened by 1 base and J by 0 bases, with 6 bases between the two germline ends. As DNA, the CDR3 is TGTGCCAGCTCACCACAGGGTCCGAACACCGGGGAGCTGTTTTTT. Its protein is CASSPQGPNTGELFF.

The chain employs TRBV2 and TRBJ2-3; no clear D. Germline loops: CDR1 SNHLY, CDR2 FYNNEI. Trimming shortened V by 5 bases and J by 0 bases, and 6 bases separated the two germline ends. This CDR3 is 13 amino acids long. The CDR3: CASSLTSTDTQYF. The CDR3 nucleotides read TGTGCCAGCAGTCTTACTAGCACAGATACGCAGTATTTT.

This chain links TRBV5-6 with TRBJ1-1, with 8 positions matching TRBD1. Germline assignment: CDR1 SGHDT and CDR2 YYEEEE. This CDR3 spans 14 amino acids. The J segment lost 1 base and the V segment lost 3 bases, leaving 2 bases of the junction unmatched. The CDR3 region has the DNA TGTGCCAGCAGCTGGGGACAGGCGAACACTGAAGCTTTCTTT. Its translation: CASSWGQANTEAFF.

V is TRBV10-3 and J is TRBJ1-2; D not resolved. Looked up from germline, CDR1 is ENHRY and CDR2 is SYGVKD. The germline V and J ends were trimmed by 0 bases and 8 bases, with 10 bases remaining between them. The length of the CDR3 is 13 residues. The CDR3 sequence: CAISESRSEGYTF. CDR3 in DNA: TGTGCCATCAGTGAGTCGAGGAGCGAGGGCTACACCTTC.

The CDR3 DNA reads TGTGCCAGCAGTGACACCGGGACAGCTCTAGGGGAGACCCAGTACTTC. This sequence encodes CASSDTGTALGETQYF. This sequence joins TRBV6-1 and TRBJ2-5; 7 bases are a match to TRBD1. The CDR3 is 16 amino acids. The germline gives CDR1 MNHNS, CDR2 SASEGT. With V trimmed by 3 bases and J by 5 bases, 12 bases remained unmatched.

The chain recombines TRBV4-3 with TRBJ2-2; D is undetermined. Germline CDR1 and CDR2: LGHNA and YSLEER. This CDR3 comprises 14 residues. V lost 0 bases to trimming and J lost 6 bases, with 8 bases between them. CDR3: CASSQDYGSGELFF. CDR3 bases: TGCGCCAGCAGCCAAGATTATGGTTCCGGGGAGCTGTTTTTT.

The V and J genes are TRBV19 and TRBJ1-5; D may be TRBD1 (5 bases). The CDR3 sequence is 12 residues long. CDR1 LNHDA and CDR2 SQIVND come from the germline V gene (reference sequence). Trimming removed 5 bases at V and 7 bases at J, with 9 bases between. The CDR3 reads CASSGGAQPQHF. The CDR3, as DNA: TGTGCCAGTAGTGGAGGGGCCCAGCCCCAGCATTTT.

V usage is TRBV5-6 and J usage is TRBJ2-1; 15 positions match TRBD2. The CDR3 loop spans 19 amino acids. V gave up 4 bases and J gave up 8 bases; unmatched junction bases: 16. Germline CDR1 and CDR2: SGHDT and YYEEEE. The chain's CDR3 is CASSAKKRGTSGRSDEQFF. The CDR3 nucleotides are TGTGCCAGCAGCGCTAAGAAACGAGGGACTAGCGGGAGGAGTGATGAGCAGTTCTTC. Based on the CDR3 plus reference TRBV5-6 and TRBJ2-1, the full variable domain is DAGVTQSPTHLIKTRGQQVTLRCSPKSGHDTVSWYQQALGQGPQFIFQYYEEEERQRGNFPDRFSGHQFPNYSSELNVNALLLGDSALYLCASSAKKRGTSGRSDEQFFGPGTRLTVL.

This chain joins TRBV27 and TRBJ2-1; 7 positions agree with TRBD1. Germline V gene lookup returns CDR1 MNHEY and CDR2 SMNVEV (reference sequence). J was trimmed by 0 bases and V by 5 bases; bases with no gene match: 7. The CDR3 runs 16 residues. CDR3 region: CASSEGQSSSYNEQFF. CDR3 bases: TGTGCCAGCAGTGAGGGACAGTCCAGCTCCTACAATGAGCAGTTCTTC.

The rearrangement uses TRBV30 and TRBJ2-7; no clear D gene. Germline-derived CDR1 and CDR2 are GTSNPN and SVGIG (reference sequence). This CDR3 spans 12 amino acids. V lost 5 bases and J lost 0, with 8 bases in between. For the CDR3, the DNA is TGTGCCTGGGGACCGCACTCCTACGAGCAGTACTTC. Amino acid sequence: CAWGPHSYEQYF. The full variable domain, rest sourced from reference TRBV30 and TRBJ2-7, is SQTIHQWPATLVQPVGSPLSLECTVEGTSNPNLYWYRQAAGRGLQLLFYSVGIGQISSEVPQNLSASRPQDRQFILSSKKLLLSDSGFYLCAWGPHSYEQYFGPGTRLTVT.

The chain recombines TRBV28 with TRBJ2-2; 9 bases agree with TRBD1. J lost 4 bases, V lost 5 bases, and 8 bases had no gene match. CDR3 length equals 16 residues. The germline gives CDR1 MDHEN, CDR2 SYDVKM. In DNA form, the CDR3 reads TGTGCCAGCAGTGAAAGGGGACAGGGACTCACCGGGGAGCTGTTTTTT. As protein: CASSERGQGLTGELFF.

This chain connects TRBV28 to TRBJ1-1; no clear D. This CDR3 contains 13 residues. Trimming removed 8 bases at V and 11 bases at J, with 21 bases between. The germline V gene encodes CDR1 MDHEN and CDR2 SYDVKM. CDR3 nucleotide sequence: TGTGCCAGCGGACGAGTGGCTCCTAACTGGGCTTTCTTT. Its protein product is CASGRVAPNWAFF. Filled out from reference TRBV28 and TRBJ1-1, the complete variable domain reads DVKVTQSSRYLVKRTGEKVFLECVQDMDHENMFWYRQDPGLGLRLIYFSYDVKMKEKGDIPEGYSVSREKKERFSLILESASTNQTSMYLCASGRVAPNWAFFGQGTRLTVV.

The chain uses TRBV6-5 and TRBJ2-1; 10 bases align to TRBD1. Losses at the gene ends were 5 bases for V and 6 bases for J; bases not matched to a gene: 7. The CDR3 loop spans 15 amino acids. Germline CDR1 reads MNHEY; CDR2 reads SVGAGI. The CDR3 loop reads CASSRQGARGNEQFF. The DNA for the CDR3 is TGTGCCAGCAGTCGACAGGGGGCGCGGGGCAATGAGCAGTTCTTC.

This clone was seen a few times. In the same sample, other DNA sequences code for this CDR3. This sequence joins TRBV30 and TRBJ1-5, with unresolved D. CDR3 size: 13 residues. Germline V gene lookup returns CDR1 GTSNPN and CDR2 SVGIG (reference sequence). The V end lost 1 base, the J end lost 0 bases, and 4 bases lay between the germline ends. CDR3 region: CAWSGDSNQPQHF. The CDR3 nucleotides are TGTGCCTGGAGTGGGGATAGCAATCAGCCCCAGCATTTT.

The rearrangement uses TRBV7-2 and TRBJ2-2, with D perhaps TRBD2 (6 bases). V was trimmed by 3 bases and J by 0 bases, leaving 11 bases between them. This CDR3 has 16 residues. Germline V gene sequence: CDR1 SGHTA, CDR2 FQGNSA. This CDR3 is CASSLHGGSNTGELFF. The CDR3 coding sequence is TGTGCCAGCAGCTTGCATGGGGGGTCGAACACCGGGGAGCTGTTTTTT.

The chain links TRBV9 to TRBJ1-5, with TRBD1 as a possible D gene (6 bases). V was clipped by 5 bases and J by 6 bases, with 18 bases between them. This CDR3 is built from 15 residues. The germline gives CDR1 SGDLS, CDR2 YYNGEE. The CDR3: CASSRQGLGGQPQHF. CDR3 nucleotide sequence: TGTGCCAGCAGTCGGCAGGGGCTAGGAGGTCAGCCCCAGCATTTT.

The CDR3 DNA is TGTGCCAGCAGCCCGGGACACCTCCAAGAGACCCAGTACTTC. Its translation is CASSPGHLQETQYF. This sequence joins TRBV7-9 and TRBJ2-5; D perhaps matches TRBD1 (6 bases). The V gene's germline CDR1 is SEHNR and CDR2 FQNEAQ (reference sequence). V lost 5 bases and J 1 base, leaving 11 bases between the germline ends. CDR3 size: 14 residues.

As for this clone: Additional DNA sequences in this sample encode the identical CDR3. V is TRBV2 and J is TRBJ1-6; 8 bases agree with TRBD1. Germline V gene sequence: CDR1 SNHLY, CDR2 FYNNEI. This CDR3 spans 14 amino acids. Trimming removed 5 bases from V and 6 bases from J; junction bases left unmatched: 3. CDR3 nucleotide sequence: TGTGCCAGCAGTCCCGGACAGGGTAATTCACCCCTCCACTTT. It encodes CASSPGQGNSPLHF. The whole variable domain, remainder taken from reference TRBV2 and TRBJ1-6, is EPEVTQTPSHQVTQMGQEVILRCVPISNHLYFYWYRQILGQKVEFLVSFYNNEISEKSEIFDDQFSVERPDGSNFTLKIRSTKLEDSAMYFCASSPGQGNSPLHFGNGTRLTVT.

As DNA, the CDR3 is TGTGCCAGCAGCTTGTGGGGCGGGATGAACACTGAAGCTTTCTTT. The encoded protein is CASSLWGGMNTEAFF. The chain carries TRBV5-6 and TRBJ1-1, with D possibly matching TRBD1 (5 bases). V was clipped by 1 base and J by 0 bases, with 10 bases between them. The length of the CDR3 is 15 residues. CDR1 SGHDT and CDR2 YYEEEE come from the germline V gene. The whole variable domain, remainder taken from reference TRBV5-6 and TRBJ1-1, is DAGVTQSPTHLIKTRGQQVTLRCSPKSGHDTVSWYQQALGQGPQFIFQYYEEEERQRGNFPDRFSGHQFPNYSSELNVNALLLGDSALYLCASSLWGGMNTEAFFGQGTRLTVV.

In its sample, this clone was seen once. In DNA, the CDR3 is TGTGCCAGTAGACGCCGGGACAGGGGGAATTCAGATACGCAGTATTTT. It specifies CASRRRDRGNSDTQYF. The chain recombines TRBV19 with TRBJ2-3; 11 bases agree with TRBD1. CDR3 length: 16 residues. V was pared by 6 bases and J by 4 bases, with 9 bases of the junction left unmatched. Germline V lookup: CDR1 LNHDA, CDR2 SQIVND (reference sequence).

The CDR3 here is CASSSAGSWDEQFF. The DNA of the CDR3 is TGTGCCAGCAGTTCCGCGGGTAGCTGGGATGAGCAGTTCTTC. This chain joins TRBV6-1 and TRBJ2-1; D possibly corresponds to TRBD2 (5 bases). V was trimmed by 5 bases and J by 8 bases, leaving 16 bases between them. The CDR3 totals 14 residues. From germline, CDR1 is MNHNS and CDR2 SASEGT.

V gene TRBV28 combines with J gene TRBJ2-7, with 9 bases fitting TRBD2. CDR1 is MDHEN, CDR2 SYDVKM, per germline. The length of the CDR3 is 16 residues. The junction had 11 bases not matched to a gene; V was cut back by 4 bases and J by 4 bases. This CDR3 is CASSSFSGGVDYEQYF. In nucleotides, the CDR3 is TGTGCCAGCAGTTCTTTTAGCGGGGGTGTTGATTACGAGCAGTACTTC.

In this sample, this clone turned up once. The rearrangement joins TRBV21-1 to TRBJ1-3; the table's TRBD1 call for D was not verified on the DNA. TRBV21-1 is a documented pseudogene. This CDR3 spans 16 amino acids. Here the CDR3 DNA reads TGTGCCAGCAGCAAAGGTCGGCAGGGCGCTGGAAACACCATATATTTT. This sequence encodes CASSKGRQGAGNTIYF.

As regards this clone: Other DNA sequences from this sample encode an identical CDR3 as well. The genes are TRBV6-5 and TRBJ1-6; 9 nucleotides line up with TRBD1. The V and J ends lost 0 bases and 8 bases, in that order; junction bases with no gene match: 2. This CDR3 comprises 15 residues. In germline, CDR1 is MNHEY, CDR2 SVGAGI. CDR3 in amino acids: CASSYSRQGDSPLHF. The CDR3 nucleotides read TGTGCCAGCAGTTACTCGAGACAGGGGGATTCACCCCTCCACTTT.

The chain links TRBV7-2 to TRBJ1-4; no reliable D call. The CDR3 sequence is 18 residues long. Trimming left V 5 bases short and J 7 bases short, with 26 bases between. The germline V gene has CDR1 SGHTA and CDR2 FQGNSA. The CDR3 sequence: CASSPWERESILGEKLFF. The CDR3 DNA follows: TGTGCCAGCAGCCCGTGGGAAAGGGAATCAATCCTGGGTGAAAAACTGTTTTTT.

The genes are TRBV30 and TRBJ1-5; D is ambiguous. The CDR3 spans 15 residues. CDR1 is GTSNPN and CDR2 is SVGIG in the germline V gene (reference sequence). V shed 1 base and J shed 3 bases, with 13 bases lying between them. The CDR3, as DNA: TGTGCCTGGAGTGATGGACTTACCTACAATCAGCCCCAGCATTTT. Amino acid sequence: CAWSDGLTYNQPQHF.

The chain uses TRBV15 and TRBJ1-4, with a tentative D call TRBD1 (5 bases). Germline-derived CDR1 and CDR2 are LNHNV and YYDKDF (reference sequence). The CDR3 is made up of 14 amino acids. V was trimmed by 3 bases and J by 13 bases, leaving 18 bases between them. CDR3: CATSRAGPGRGLFF. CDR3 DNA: TGTGCCACCAGCAGGGCGGGGCCGGGGCGCGGACTGTTTTTT.

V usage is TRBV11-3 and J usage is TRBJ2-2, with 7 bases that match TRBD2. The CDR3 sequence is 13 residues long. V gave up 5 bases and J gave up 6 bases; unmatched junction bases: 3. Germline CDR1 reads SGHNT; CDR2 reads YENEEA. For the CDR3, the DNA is TGTGCCAGCAGCAAGACTAGCCCCGGGGAGCTGTTTTTT. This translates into CASSKTSPGELFF.